This T cell receptor (beta chain) emerged from a study of OX40 agonist ivuxolimab in advanced cancers. On this clone itself: What it binds is unknown.

Repertoires were generated with immunoSEQ multiplex PCR, while TCRdb's copy carries only in-frame clones and drops some. Here the sample spans 19,000 or so clones, about 90% being singletons. Points from the study as a whole: Relative to CD4+ cells, CD8+ T cells on average had more expanded clones.

With 9 bases removed from V and 2 bases from J, the gap between germline ends came to 24 bases. The CDR3 runs to 17 residues. Germline loops: CDR1 SNHLY, CDR2 FYNNEI. The clonotype was recovered from an adult with an advanced solid tumor such as melanoma, head and neck, liver or kidney cancer. This chain links TRBV2 with TRBJ2-3; no firm D call. The material was CD4+ or CD8+ T cells sorted from blood, obtained in a trial of the OX40 agonist ivuxolimab. The CDR3 bases are TGTGCCAGAATAAACCTTACATTCAGGAGCGACACAGATACGCAGTATTTT. As protein: CARINLTFRSDTDTQYF.